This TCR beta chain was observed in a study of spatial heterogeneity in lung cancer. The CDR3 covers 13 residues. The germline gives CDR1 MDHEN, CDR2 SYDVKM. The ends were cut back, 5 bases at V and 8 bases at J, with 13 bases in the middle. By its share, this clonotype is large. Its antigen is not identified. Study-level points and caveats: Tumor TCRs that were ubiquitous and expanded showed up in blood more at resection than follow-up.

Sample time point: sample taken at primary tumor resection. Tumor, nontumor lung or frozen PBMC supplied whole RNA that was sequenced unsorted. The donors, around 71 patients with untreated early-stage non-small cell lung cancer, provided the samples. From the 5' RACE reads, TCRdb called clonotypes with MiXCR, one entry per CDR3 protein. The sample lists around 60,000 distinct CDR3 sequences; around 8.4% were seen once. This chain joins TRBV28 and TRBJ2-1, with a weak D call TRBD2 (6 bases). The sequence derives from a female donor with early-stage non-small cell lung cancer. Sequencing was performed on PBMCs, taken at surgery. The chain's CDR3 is CASSGDSEDEQFF. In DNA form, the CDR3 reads TGTGCCAGCAGTGGGGACTCTGAGGATGAGCAGTTCTTC.